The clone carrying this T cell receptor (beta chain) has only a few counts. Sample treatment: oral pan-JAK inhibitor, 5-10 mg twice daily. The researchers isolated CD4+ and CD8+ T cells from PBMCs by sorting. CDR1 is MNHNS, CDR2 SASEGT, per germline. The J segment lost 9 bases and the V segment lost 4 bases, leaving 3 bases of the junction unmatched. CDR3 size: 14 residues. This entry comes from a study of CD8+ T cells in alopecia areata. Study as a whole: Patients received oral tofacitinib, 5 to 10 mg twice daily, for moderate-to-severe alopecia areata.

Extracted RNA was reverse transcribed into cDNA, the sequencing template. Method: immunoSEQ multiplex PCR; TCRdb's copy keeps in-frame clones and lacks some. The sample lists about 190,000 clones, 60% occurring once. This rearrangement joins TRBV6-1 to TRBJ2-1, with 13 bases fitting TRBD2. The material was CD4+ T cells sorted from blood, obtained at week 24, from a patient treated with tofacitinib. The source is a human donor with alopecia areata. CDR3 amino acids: CASSGTSGGSEQFF. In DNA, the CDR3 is TGTGCCAGCAGTGGGACTAGCGGGGGTAGTGAGCAGTTCTTC.